Reported below is one T cell receptor beta chain. No antigen is known for it. The same CDR3 is also encoded by other DNA sequences in this sample. The data were obtained in a study of shared clonotypes between healthy human individuals. Template for every sorted-subset replicate PCR totaled about 200 ng DNA, 25,000 to 35,000 T cell genomes. The table came from immunoSEQ multiplex PCR; TCRdb's copy has only in-frame clones and leaves some out. The sample has 90,000 to 130,000 clones, about 63% seen once. V lost 2 bases and J 2 bases, leaving 6 bases between the germline ends. CDR1 and CDR2 (germline): KGHSH, LQKENI. This CDR3 is built from 13 residues. Overall study results and limits: Shared clonotypes: approximately 5% naive CD4, 3% to 3.5% naive CD8, roughly 2.2% memory CD4, roughly 0.4% memory CD8.

The sequence came from a woman aged 30 to 39 in good health. The V and J genes are TRBV18 and TRBJ1-2; D unclear. Sequences were obtained from memory CD8+ T cells sorted from blood. Subset meaning: CD45RO+ cells pooled with CCR7-negative TemRA cells. CDR3 protein: CASSPGQNYGYTF. For the CDR3, the DNA is TGTGCCAGCTCACCAGGGCAGAACTATGGCTACACCTTC. Combining the CDR3 with reference TRBV18 and TRBJ1-2 gives the whole variable domain NAGVMQNPRHLVRRRGQEARLRCSPMKGHSHVYWYRQLPEEGLKFMVYLQKENIIDESGMPKERFSAEFPKEGPSILRIQQVVRGDSAAYFCASSPGQNYGYTFGSGTRLTVV.